One sample yielded the 21 T cell receptor beta chains listed below, sequenced in a study of response to subunit inactivated influenza vaccine. TCRdb reanalysed the RT-PCR reads using MiXCR and keeps one entry per CDR3 protein. The sample carries about 500,000 distinct CDR3 sequences, 10% to 15% recorded once. Here the sequenced sample was PBMCs from blood, taken more than 35 days after vaccination. The receptors were sampled from a man aged 45-65 years who received an inactivated influenza vaccine.

This clonotype appeared a few times. The chain recombines TRBV20-1 with TRBJ2-7; 9 nucleotides line up with TRBD1. V gave up 3 bases and J gave up 0 bases; unmatched junction bases: 9. This CDR3 is built from 16 residues. Germline loops: CDR1 DFQATT, CDR2 SNEGSKA (reference sequence). The CDR3 DNA reads as TGCAGTGCTAGGCGGACAGGGGCACCGAGCTCCTACGAGCAGTACTTC. Amino acids: CSARRTGAPSSYEQYF.

This clonotype occurred a few times. The rearrangement uses TRBV2 and TRBJ2-3; the match to TRBD1 covers 7 bases. CDR1 and CDR2 from the germline V gene are SNHLY and FYNNEI. CDR3 length equals 18 residues. The CDR3 here is CTRSPAWGTEERTDTQYF. CDR3 DNA sequence: TGTACCCGCAGCCCAGCGTGGGGGACAGAGGAGCGCACAGATACGCAGTATTTT.

CDR3 residues: CSASRDEGSPLHF. CDR3 coding DNA: TGCAGTGCTAGCCGGGACGAAGGGTCACCCCTCCACTTT. This sequence joins TRBV20-1 and TRBJ1-6; TRBD1 might be the D (5 bases). Germline V lookup: CDR1 DFQATT, CDR2 SNEGSKA (reference sequence). Trimming shortened V by 3 bases and J by 10 bases, and 13 bases separated the two germline ends. The CDR3 consists of 13 residues.

V gene TRBV7-2 combines with J gene TRBJ1-6; D not resolved. This CDR3 has 13 residues. Trimming shortened V by 1 base and J by 11 bases, and 9 bases separated the two germline ends. The germline V gene encodes CDR1 SGHTA and CDR2 FQGNSA. The CDR3 reads CASSLDLGTPLHF. CDR3 DNA: TGTGCCAGCAGCTTAGATCTGGGTACACCCCTCCACTTT.

Notes on this clonotype: This could be a read error, since a much larger clone is one nucleotide away. The genes are TRBV5-5 and TRBJ2-2; D remains unclear. Germline CDR1 and CDR2: SGHKS and YYEKEE (reference sequence). The CDR3 sequence is 14 residues long. V gave up 3 bases and J gave up 0 bases, with 6 bases separating them. CDR3 in amino acids: CASSSDANTGELFF. The DNA for the CDR3 is TGTGCCAGCAGCTCGGACGCGAACACCGGGGAGCTGTTTTTT.

This clonotype has just a few counts. The chain combines TRBV29-1 with TRBJ2-3; 7 nucleotides match TRBD1. The CDR3 is made up of 12 amino acids. Germline CDR1 SQVTM, CDR2 ANQGSEA. V trimming: 6 bases; J trimming: 3 bases; junction bases outside the gene matches: 3. As DNA, the CDR3 is TGCAGCGTCCAGGGGGAGACAGATACGCAGTATTTT. As protein: CSVQGETDTQYF.

This sequence joins TRBV7-9 and TRBJ2-1, with 9 bases that match TRBD1. The CDR3 is 16 amino acids. J was trimmed by 0 bases and V by 6 bases; bases with no gene match: 6. CDR1 is SEHNR, CDR2 FQNEAQ, per germline (reference sequence). The CDR3 spells CASSLDRGNSYNEQFF. In DNA, the CDR3 is TGTGCCAGCAGTCTCGACAGGGGGAACTCCTACAATGAGCAGTTCTTC.

This clonotype has more than one count but fewer than ten. This chain uses TRBV5-1 with TRBJ2-5, with D unresolved. Per germline, CDR1 SGHRS and CDR2 YFSETQ. The CDR3 length is 14 residues. V shed 4 bases and J shed 2 bases, with 12 bases lying between them. The CDR3 spells CASSPTPGQETQYF. DNA for the CDR3: TGCGCCAGCAGCCCTACGCCCGGACAAGAGACCCAGTACTTC.

The chain carries TRBV10-3 and TRBJ2-2; D not resolved. CDR3 length: 11 residues. Germline V lookup: CDR1 ENHRY, CDR2 SYGVKD. V gave up 7 bases and J gave up 4 bases, with 4 bases separating them. Here the CDR3 reads CAIMGTGELFF. The CDR3 DNA reads TGTGCCATCATGGGCACCGGGGAGCTGTTTTTT.

The chain recombines TRBV11-2 with TRBJ2-3, with 9 bases fitting TRBD2. V shed 5 bases, J shed 5 bases, and the junction held 5 bases outside the gene matches. This CDR3 has 14 amino acids. From germline, CDR1 is SGHAT and CDR2 FQNNGV. The CDR3 nucleotides read TGTGCCAGCAGCCGCGGGGGGGCCGGAGATACGCAGTATTTT. This sequence encodes CASSRGGAGDTQYF.

V usage is TRBV7-2 and J usage is TRBJ1-2; D not certain. The CDR3 is 14 residues long. From germline, CDR1 is SGHTA and CDR2 FQGNSA. Trimming cost V 5 bases and J 8 bases, with 18 bases left between them. The CDR3 reads CASSRRDRVEGYTF. The CDR3 DNA follows: TGTGCCAGCAGCCGCAGAGACCGGGTCGAGGGCTACACCTTC.

This clonotype turned up a few times. CDR3 DNA sequence: TGCAGTGCTAGAGGGGACAGTAACTACAATGAGCAGTTCTTC. Its protein product is CSARGDSNYNEQFF. The rearrangement uses TRBV20-1 and TRBJ2-1; the match to TRBD1 covers 7 bases. Germline CDR1 and CDR2: DFQATT and SNEGSKA (reference sequence). The V segment lost 1 base and the J segment 3 bases; nucleotides outside the gene matches: 3. This CDR3 spans 14 amino acids.

This clonotype was detected ten times or more. The chain couples TRBV9 to TRBJ2-1; D is possibly TRBD2 (6 bases). CDR3 size: 14 residues. Germline lookup yields CDR1 SGDLS and CDR2 YYNGEE. V was pared by 0 bases and J by 4 bases, with 8 bases between. The CDR3 DNA follows: TGTGCCAGCAGCGTAGGTCGGGAGTACAATGAGCAGTTCTTC. Its translation: CASSVGREYNEQFF.

The chain combines TRBV20-1 with TRBJ1-5; D remains ambiguous. The CDR3 runs 17 residues. V was shortened by 3 bases and J by 3 bases, with 21 bases between the two germline ends. Germline assignment: CDR1 DFQATT and CDR2 SNEGSKA (reference sequence). CDR3 region: CSARAAPGAGYNQPQHF. For the CDR3, the DNA is TGCAGTGCTAGGGCCGCCCCCGGAGCAGGTTACAATCAGCCCCAGCATTTT.

Of note for this clonotype: A much bigger clone sits one base away, suggesting this may be a read error. V is TRBV3-1 and J is TRBJ2-2, with 12 bases lining up with TRBD2. Germline loops: CDR1 LGHDT, CDR2 YNNKEL (reference sequence). V was clipped by 3 bases and J by 5 bases; unmatched bases: 1. This CDR3 contains 15 residues. The CDR3 coding sequence is TGTGCCAGCAGCCAGACTAGCGGGAGTACCGGGGAGCTGTTTTTT. It yields the protein CASSQTSGSTGELFF.

The genes are TRBV5-1 and TRBJ2-3; TRBD2 agrees at 7 bases. V shed 4 bases and J 4 bases; nucleotides not matched to a gene: 6. The CDR3 extends over 14 amino acids. Per germline, CDR1 SGHRS and CDR2 YFSETQ. CDR3 nucleotides: TGCGCCAGCAGCCCCGGGGGGTCCGCAGATACGCAGTATTTT. Its protein product is CASSPGGSADTQYF.

This clonotype has more than one count but fewer than ten. The chain combines TRBV7-6 with TRBJ2-5; TRBD1 is a possible D gene (6 bases). Deletions cut 2 bases from V and 4 bases from J, with 11 bases between. The CDR3 contains 14 residues. Germline V lookup: CDR1 SGHVS, CDR2 FNYEAQ. The CDR3 is CASSLNRVGETQYF. The CDR3 region has the DNA TGTGCCAGCAGCTTAAACAGGGTAGGAGAGACCCAGTACTTC.

CDR3 nucleotide sequence: TGTGCCACCAGTGATTTTAAAGGAGCGGGAGGCACCTACAATGAGCAGTTCTTC. The encoded protein is CATSDFKGAGGTYNEQFF. The chain joins TRBV24-1 to TRBJ2-1; TRBD2 aligns across 9 bases. CDR1 and CDR2 (germline): KGHDR, SFDVKD. The CDR3 has 18 amino acids. V was clipped by 1 base and J by 2 bases; unmatched bases: 8.

This clonotype was recorded at least ten times. The chain carries TRBV6-1 and TRBJ2-2; a weak D match, TRBD1 (5 bases). The V gene's germline CDR1 is MNHNS and CDR2 SASEGT. V was clipped by 6 bases and J by 3 bases, with 17 bases between them. This CDR3 has 16 amino acids. CDR3 bases: TGTGCCAGCAGCCCACCCACAGGCCCCCACACCGGGGAGCTGTTTTTT. Protein: CASSPPTGPHTGELFF.

The chain joins TRBV7-9 to TRBJ2-5; possibly TRBD2 for D (5 bases). Germline-derived CDR1 and CDR2 are SEHNR and FQNEAQ (reference sequence). Deletions cut 4 bases from V and 4 bases from J, with 16 bases between. The CDR3 totals 15 residues. The CDR3 is CASSSRSKLGETQYF. CDR3 DNA: TGTGCCAGCAGCTCAAGAAGTAAACTAGGAGAGACCCAGTACTTC.

This clonotype has more than one count but fewer than ten. The chain has TRBV5-1 and TRBJ2-6; D gene uncertain. Germline lookup yields CDR1 SGHRS and CDR2 YFSETQ. V was pared by 7 bases and J by 3 bases, with 5 bases between. The CDR3 runs 12 residues. CDR3 in amino acids: CASSRGANVLTF. CDR3 nucleotides: TGCGCCAGCTCGCGTGGGGCCAACGTCCTGACTTTC. The full variable domain, rest sourced from reference TRBV5-1 and TRBJ2-6, is KAGVTQTPRYLIKTRGQQVTLSCSPISGHRSVSWYQQTPGQGLQFLFEYFSETQRNKGNFPGRFSGRQFSNSRSEMNVSTLELGDSALYLCASSRGANVLTFGAGSRLTVL.